Listed here are 27 T cell receptor beta chains from one sample, sequenced in a study of cytomegalovirus exposure and HLA in healthy donors. PCR involved 60 Vbeta and 13 Jbeta primers. Method: immunoSEQ multiplex PCR; TCRdb's copy keeps in-frame clones and lacks some. Of about 99,000 clones in the sample, nearly 80% are singletons; the top ten hold 5% to 6.5%. The sequencing input was PBMCs. These receptors were collected from a man between 60 and 75 years old in good health and CMV-seropositive.

The rearrangement joins TRBV21-1 to TRBJ1-1; the DNA was not compared with TRBD1, the D call given in the table. TRBV21-1 is a listed pseudogene. CDR3 size: 15 residues. CDR3 amino acids: CASSKLRRKQGEAFF. The CDR3 nucleotides are TGTGCCAGCAGCAAACTGAGGAGAAAACAGGGCGAAGCTTTCTTT.

J is TRBJ1-2 and V is TRBV9, with D perhaps matching TRBD1 (6 bases). The CDR3 has 18 residues. V dropped 4 bases and J dropped 4 bases, with 26 bases sitting between them. In germline, CDR1 is SGDLS, CDR2 YYNGEE. The CDR3 DNA reads TGTGCCAGCAGCCCAGGGGCAGGCTCCCTTACCTATCCCTATGGCTACACCTTC. Encoded protein: CASSPGAGSLTYPYGYTF.

This clone was recorded a few times. The V call is TRBV5-8, the J call TRBJ1-2; TRBD1 matches 10 bases. After removal of 2 bases from V and 5 bases from J, the junction contained 6 bases not matched to a gene. The CDR3 sequence is 15 residues long. CDR1 is SGHTS and CDR2 is YDEGEE in the germline V gene. CDR3 in DNA: TGTGCCAGCAGCTTCCTGGACAGGGGGATGTATGGCTACACCTTC. This translates into CASSFLDRGMYGYTF.

The gene calls are TRBV27 and TRBJ2-5; TRBD2 might be the D (5 bases). The germline V gene has CDR1 MNHEY and CDR2 SMNVEV (reference sequence). The germline V and J ends were trimmed by 4 bases and 4 bases, with 13 bases remaining between them. The CDR3 is made up of 14 amino acids. In nucleotides, the CDR3 is TGTGCCAGCAGTTCAGGACGTCGGGGAGAGACCCAGTACTTC. Translation: CASSSGRRGETQYF.

The rearrangement links TRBV11-2 to TRBJ2-7; possible D gene TRBD1, 6 bases. With 6 bases removed from V and 1 base from J, the gap between germline ends came to 16 bases. The CDR3 runs 15 residues. Germline V gene lookup returns CDR1 SGHAT and CDR2 FQNNGV. The CDR3 bases are TGTGCCAGCAGACATATACGGGACAATTCCTACGAGCAGTACTTC. This gives the protein CASRHIRDNSYEQYF.

The chain employs TRBV18 and TRBJ2-7; TRBD1 aligns across 11 bases. Germline CDR1 is KGHSH and CDR2 is LQKENI. The CDR3 length is 17 residues. The trim removed 6 bases at V and 2 bases at J, leaving 12 bases unmatched. CDR3 loop: CASSPTGPGQGAYEQYF. In DNA form, the CDR3 reads TGTGCCAGCTCCCCCACTGGTCCGGGACAGGGGGCCTACGAGCAGTACTTC.

V usage is TRBV9 and J usage is TRBJ1-2, with D perhaps matching TRBD1 (5 bases). CDR3 length: 14 residues. The V end was cut by 0 bases, the J end by 8 bases, with 14 bases between. Germline-derived CDR1 and CDR2 are SGDLS and YYNGEE. This CDR3 reads CASSVGWVAGGYTF. The CDR3 DNA sequence: TGTGCCAGCAGCGTAGGTTGGGTGGCAGGGGGCTACACCTTC.

CDR3 nucleotides: TGCGCCAGCAGCCCACCGGGACAGGGACATTACGAGCAGTACTTC. Amino acids: CASSPPGQGHYEQYF. V usage is TRBV5-1 and J usage is TRBJ2-7; 9 nucleotides agree with TRBD1. Germline CDR1 and CDR2: SGHRS and YFSETQ. This CDR3 region has 15 residues. The ends lost 4 bases at V and 4 bases at J; junction bases unmatched: 9.

This sequence joins TRBV9 and TRBJ1-4, with TRBD1 matching 12 bases. V shed 4 bases, J shed 0 bases, and the junction held 10 bases outside the gene matches. This CDR3 is 19 amino acids long. Germline-derived CDR1 and CDR2 are SGDLS and YYNGEE. The CDR3 here is CASSTRRGQGASTNEKLFF. CDR3 DNA: TGTGCCAGCAGCACCCGGCGGGGACAGGGGGCTTCAACTAATGAAAAACTGTTTTTT.

The genes are TRBV29-1 and TRBJ2-4; possible D gene TRBD1, 5 bases. The CDR3 is 14 residues long. The germline V gene encodes CDR1 SQVTM and CDR2 ANQGSEA. V lost 5 bases and J lost 0, with 11 bases in between. The CDR3 sequence: CSVRQTLAKNIQYF. The CDR3 nucleotides read TGCAGCGTTAGACAGACCTTAGCCAAAAACATTCAGTACTTC.

V is TRBV28 and J is TRBJ2-6; 8 bases are a match to TRBD1. The CDR3 is 17 residues long. The V gene end was trimmed by 0 bases and the J gene end by 4 bases; junction bases not matched to a gene: 5. CDR1 is MDHEN and CDR2 is SYDVKM in the germline V gene. The CDR3 DNA follows: TGTGCCAGCAGTTTATGGGGACAGGTCGTGGGGGCCAACGTCCTGACTTTC. Protein sequence: CASSLWGQVVGANVLTF.

This clone has at least ten counts. The V and J genes are TRBV5-6 and TRBJ2-7; D is possibly TRBD1 (5 bases). Trimming removed 4 bases at V and 2 bases at J, with 13 bases between. The CDR3 sequence is 14 residues long. Germline V CDR1 and CDR2: SGHDT, YYEEEE. The CDR3 DNA is TGTGCCAGCAGCCACGACAGTGAGCCCTACGAGCAGTACTTC. It encodes CASSHDSEPYEQYF.

The chain recombines TRBV9 with TRBJ2-7; TRBD2 agrees at 9 bases. Trimming took 2 bases from V and 2 from J; bases not matched to a gene: 8. The length of the CDR3 is 16 residues. In germline, CDR1 is SGDLS, CDR2 YYNGEE. The CDR3 loop reads CASSVGPSGDPYEQYF. The DNA of the CDR3 is TGTGCCAGCAGCGTGGGCCCTAGCGGGGACCCCTACGAGCAGTACTTC.

The chain is built from TRBV5-1 and TRBJ1-2, with 8 bases that match TRBD1. Germline-derived CDR1 and CDR2 are SGHRS and YFSETQ. With V trimmed by 4 bases and J by 7 bases, 12 bases remained unmatched. CDR3 length equals 15 residues. The CDR3 DNA is TGCGCCAGCAGCCCAGAGACAGGGGAGGGTCGTGGCTACACCTTC. It translates to CASSPETGEGRGYTF.

The V call is TRBV28, the J call TRBJ1-1; no firm D call. CDR3 length equals 11 residues. Germline lookup yields CDR1 MDHEN and CDR2 SYDVKM. V gave up 6 bases and J gave up 6 bases, with 8 bases separating them. CDR3 nucleotide sequence: TGTGCCAGCAGAGGGAGACCTGAAGCTTTCTTT. As protein: CASRGRPEAFF. Drawing the rest from reference TRBV28 and TRBJ1-1, the complete variable domain is DVKVTQSSRYLVKRTGEKVFLECVQDMDHENMFWYRQDPGLGLRLIYFSYDVKMKEKGDIPEGYSVSREKKERFSLILESASTNQTSMYLCASRGRPEAFFGQGTRLTVV.

The rearrangement joins TRBV2 to TRBJ2-7; 10 nucleotides line up with TRBD1. Germline lookup yields CDR1 SNHLY and CDR2 FYNNEI. V shed 10 bases and J 6 bases; nucleotides not matched to a gene: 9. The CDR3 has 13 residues. The CDR3 loop reads CATAGQGPSEQYF. The CDR3 DNA sequence: TGTGCCACGGCGGGACAGGGGCCCTCCGAGCAGTACTTC.

This clone was seen a single time. The chain recombines TRBV18 with TRBJ2-3, with unresolved D. This CDR3 is built from 14 residues. The V end lost 3 bases, the J end lost 2 bases, and 9 bases lay between the germline ends. Per the germline V gene, CDR1 is KGHSH and CDR2 is LQKENI. The CDR3 region is CASSPLGSTDTQYF. CDR3 nucleotides: TGTGCCAGCTCACCCCTCGGGTCCACAGATACGCAGTATTTT.

The V call is TRBV7-9, the J call TRBJ2-7; weak D call: TRBD1 (5 bases). CDR3 length equals 13 residues. Germline V lookup: CDR1 SEHNR, CDR2 FQNEAQ (reference sequence). Deletions cut 3 bases from V and 3 bases from J, with 9 bases between. The CDR3 DNA reads TGTGCCAGCAGCTTTGGAAGGGGCTACGAGCAGTACTTC. Translating gives CASSFGRGYEQYF.

This clone appeared once. The chain uses TRBV27 and TRBJ2-1, with 8 positions matching TRBD1. The CDR3 has 17 residues. Germline V lookup: CDR1 MNHEY, CDR2 SMNVEV (reference sequence). With V trimmed by 5 bases and J by 8 bases, 17 bases remained unmatched. The CDR3 nucleotides are TGTGCCAGCAGTCCCGCCAGCGACAGGGGATCAGCAGATGAGCAGTTCTTC. It yields the protein CASSPASDRGSADEQFF.

The genes are TRBV4-1 and TRBJ2-1, with TRBD2 identical over 9 bases. Trimming cost V 3 bases and J 4 bases; bases outside gene matches: 7. The CDR3 is made up of 16 amino acids. Germline CDR1 MGHRA, CDR2 YSYEKL. In nucleotides, the CDR3 is TGCGCCAGCAGCCAGACTCCGGGACTAGCTTACAATGAGCAGTTCTTC. Amino acids: CASSQTPGLAYNEQFF.

This clone has only a few counts. The chain recombines TRBV10-2 with TRBJ1-4; D is undetermined. Germline V CDR1 and CDR2: WSHSY, SAAADI. Trimming shortened V by 6 bases and J by 5 bases, and 7 bases separated the two germline ends. CDR3 length: 12 residues. The CDR3 loop reads CASRVENEKLFF. CDR3 nucleotide sequence: TGCGCCAGCAGGGTCGAGAATGAAAAACTGTTTTTT.

The V gene is TRBV5-4, the J gene TRBJ2-5; 9 nucleotides align to TRBD1. The germline V gene encodes CDR1 SGHNT and CDR2 YYREEE (reference sequence). V was pared by 4 bases and J by 4 bases, with 8 bases of the junction left unmatched. The CDR3 consists of 15 residues. CDR3 protein: CASSATGGGAETQYF. CDR3 in DNA: TGTGCCAGCAGCGCAACAGGGGGCGGTGCAGAGACCCAGTACTTC.

This CDR3 reads CASSSPTGDGTPLHF. The CDR3 DNA follows: TGCGCCAGCAGCTCACCTACAGGGGACGGGACACCCCTCCACTTT. V gene TRBV5-1 combines with J gene TRBJ1-6; TRBD1 matches 7 bases. CDR3 length: 15 amino acids. V shed 3 bases, J shed 11 bases, and the junction held 11 bases outside the gene matches. Germline CDR1 SGHRS, CDR2 YFSETQ.

The V call is TRBV6-4, the J call TRBJ1-2, with a weak D call TRBD1 (6 bases). Germline V gene data show CDR1 as MRHNA and CDR2 as SNTAGT. This CDR3 spans 16 amino acids. The V end was cut by 0 bases, the J end by 9 bases, with 20 bases between. CDR3 residues: CASSDSPGQGIQRYTF. The DNA for the CDR3 is TGTGCCAGCAGTGACTCCCCGGGACAAGGGATACAACGCTACACCTTC.

The table lists this clone with a few counts. The rearrangement uses TRBV6-1 and TRBJ1-2; D is possibly TRBD1 (5 bases). The CDR3 is 14 amino acids. V lost 6 bases to trimming and J lost 5 bases, with 16 bases between them. Per the germline V gene, CDR1 is MNHNS and CDR2 is SASEGT. The CDR3 protein is CASSGGDYVYGYTF. Written as DNA, the CDR3 is TGTGCCAGCAGCGGGGGGGATTACGTTTATGGCTACACCTTC.

This clone was observed once. V and J are TRBV5-1 and TRBJ1-1; D may be TRBD1 (5 bases). This CDR3 has 16 residues. From germline, CDR1 is SGHRS and CDR2 YFSETQ. V gave up 0 bases and J gave up 0 bases, with 12 bases separating them. Here the CDR3 reads CASSLGGGGMNTEAFF. CDR3 sequence (DNA): TGCGCCAGCAGCTTGGGCGGGGGGGGTATGAACACTGAAGCTTTCTTT.

The J gene is TRBJ1-1, the V gene TRBV6-5; tentative D call: TRBD1 (5 bases). The germline V gene encodes CDR1 MNHEY and CDR2 SVGAGI. The CDR3 sequence is 14 residues long. V was cut by 6 bases and J by 3 bases, with 14 bases left in between. The CDR3 nucleotides read TGTGCCAGCAGGCAGGGTAGGGAGGACACTGAAGCTTTCTTT. Its protein is CASRQGREDTEAFF.